One and the same sample provided the 11 T cell receptor beta chains below, sequenced in a study of T cells in localized non-small cell lung cancer. Measured with immunoSEQ multiplex PCR; TCRdb has only the in-frame clones, and not every one. Here the sample spans about 54,000 clones, about 85% being singletons. The source material was peripheral blood, sampled before any cancer treatment. The receptor set was obtained from a female donor older than 55 with stage II squamous cell lung carcinoma.

V gene TRBV18 combines with J gene TRBJ2-5, with D perhaps given as TRBD1 or TRBD2 (5 bases each). The germline V gene has CDR1 KGHSH and CDR2 LQKENI. Trimming left V 3 bases short and J 5 bases short, with 10 bases between. The CDR3 loop spans 13 amino acids. CDR3 nucleotide sequence: TGTGCCAGCTCACCGGACTGGGGGGAGACCCAGTACTTC. It specifies CASSPDWGETQYF. Using reference TRBV18 and TRBJ2-5 for the parts outside the CDR3, the full variable domain is NAGVMQNPRHLVRRRGQEARLRCSPMKGHSHVYWYRQLPEEGLKFMVYLQKENIIDESGMPKERFSAEFPKEGPSILRIQQVVRGDSAAYFCASSPDWGETQYFGPGTRLLVL.

The genes are TRBV7-9 and TRBJ1-6, with D possibly matching TRBD1 (6 bases). Germline lookup yields CDR1 SEHNR and CDR2 FQNEAQ (reference sequence). V dropped 4 bases and J dropped 10 bases, with 14 bases sitting between them. The CDR3 is made up of 14 amino acids. CDR3 nucleotide sequence: TGTGCCAGCAGCTCACAGGGCACTATATCACCCCTCCACTTT. It specifies CASSSQGTISPLHF.

This clone came up a few times. The chain carries TRBV5-1 and TRBJ2-7; 11 nucleotides match TRBD1. Germline V CDR1 and CDR2: SGHRS, YFSETQ. The V and J ends lost 1 base and 6 bases, in that order; junction bases with no gene match: 24. The CDR3 extends over 21 amino acids. CDR3 sequence reads: CASSLYPGTGGLLQGRFEQYF. CDR3 DNA sequence: TGCGCCAGCAGCTTGTACCCCGGGACAGGGGGATTGTTACAGGGAAGATTCGAGCAGTACTTC.

On this clone itself: Other DNA sequences of this sample code for an identical CDR3. The chain employs TRBV7-6 and TRBJ2-5, with D possibly TRBD1 on 6 matching bases. This CDR3 has 14 residues. The germline V and J ends were trimmed by 6 bases and 1 base, with 12 bases remaining between them. CDR1 and CDR2 (germline): SGHVS, FNYEAQ. CDR3 amino acids: CASSLGGPQETQYF. CDR3 nucleotides: TGTGCCAGCAGTCTAGGGGGTCCCCAAGAGACCCAGTACTTC.

This chain links TRBV2 with TRBJ1-3; maybe TRBD1 (5 bases). This CDR3 region has 13 residues. V was pared by 4 bases and J by 11 bases, with 15 bases between. Germline CDR1 reads SNHLY; CDR2 reads FYNNEI. In DNA, the CDR3 is TGTGCCAGCAGTGTGGGACCTCGAGGCTCCATATATTTT. Protein product: CASSVGPRGSIYF.

A few counts support this clone. The rearrangement links TRBV19 to TRBJ2-7; tentative D call: TRBD2 (6 bases). CDR1 and CDR2 (germline): LNHDA, SQIVND (reference sequence). This CDR3 is 13 amino acids long. The V end was cut by 6 bases, the J end by 6 bases, with 15 bases between. CDR3 sequence reads: CASSLGGILEQYF. DNA for the CDR3: TGTGCCAGTAGCTTGGGCGGGATTCTCGAGCAGTACTTC. Combining the CDR3 with reference TRBV19 and TRBJ2-7 gives the whole variable domain DGGITQSPKYLFRKEGQNVTLSCEQNLNHDAMYWYRQDPGQGLRLIYYSQIVNDFQKGDIAEGYSVSREKKESFPLTVTSAQKNPTAFYLCASSLGGILEQYFGPGTRLTVT.

The chain carries TRBV7-2 and TRBJ1-4, with D possibly TRBD1 on 6 matching bases. The CDR3 has 13 amino acids. The V gene lost 5 bases and the J gene lost 13 bases, with 17 bases spanning the gap. Looked up from germline, CDR1 is SGHTA and CDR2 is FQGNSA. The CDR3 loop is CASSPGAGGRLFF. In nucleotides, the CDR3 is TGTGCCAGCAGCCCAGGGGCTGGGGGGAGACTGTTTTTT.

To note about this clone: The sample contains more than one DNA sequence encoding this CDR3. The chain employs TRBV4-1 and TRBJ2-7; 7 bases align to TRBD2. The CDR3 has 15 residues. V lost 1 base and J lost 1; bases outside the gene matches: 4. CDR1 is MGHRA and CDR2 is YSYEKL in the germline V gene. CDR3 coding DNA: TGCGCCAGCAGCCAAGGGGGCGGGAGTTCCTACGAGCAGTACTTC. This codes for CASSQGGGSSYEQYF.

The V and J genes are TRBV5-4 and TRBJ2-3, with D possibly TRBD2 on 5 matching bases. CDR1 is SGHNT, CDR2 YYREEE, per germline (reference sequence). The CDR3 spans 15 residues. The V end lost 0 bases, the J end lost 2 bases, and 10 bases lay between the germline ends. The CDR3 nucleotides read TGTGCCAGCAGCTTGGCAGCTAGCTCCACAGATACGCAGTATTTT. Translation: CASSLAASSTDTQYF. Drawing the rest from reference TRBV5-4 and TRBJ2-3, the complete variable domain is ETGVTQSPTHLIKTRGQQVTLRCSSQSGHNTVSWYQQALGQGPQFIFQYYREEENGRGNFPPRFSGLQFPNYSSELNVNALELDDSALYLCASSLAASSTDTQYFGPGTRLTVL.

The rearrangement joins TRBV11-2 to TRBJ1-5, with unresolved D. Germline CDR1 SGHAT, CDR2 FQNNGV. V lost 4 bases and J 7 bases, leaving 11 bases between the germline ends. The CDR3 covers 13 residues. This CDR3 reads CASSSSRGQPQHF. As DNA, the CDR3 is TGTGCCAGCAGCTCCAGTCGTGGCCAGCCCCAGCATTTT.

The chain recombines TRBV7-2 with TRBJ2-1; D may correspond to TRBD1 or TRBD2 (5 bases each). This CDR3 has 15 amino acids. Germline-derived CDR1 and CDR2 are SGHTA and FQGNSA. The V end was cut by 5 bases, the J end by 4 bases, with 15 bases between. The CDR3 DNA is TGTGCCAGCAGCCCAGGGACGGCAATATACAATGAGCAGTTCTTC. It codes for CASSPGTAIYNEQFF.